These 6 T cell receptor beta chains were all obtained from the same sample, sequenced in a study of blood T cell repertoires in COVID-19. Assay: immunoSEQ multiplex PCR; the TCRdb copy retains only in-frame clones and omits some. The data contain some 83,000 clones, around nine tenths of them seen just once; the ten biggest clones take up under 5%. Sequencing input: peripheral blood. All receptors derive from a woman older than 75 with active or convalescent COVID-19.

The count of this clone is one. The chain joins TRBV7-9 to TRBJ1-2; D remains ambiguous. Germline V lookup: CDR1 SEHNR, CDR2 FQNEAQ (reference sequence). This CDR3 comprises 12 residues. V lost 1 base and J lost 8, with 8 bases in between. The CDR3 spells CASSLDVSGYTF. CDR3 nucleotides: TGTGCCAGCAGCTTAGACGTTAGCGGCTACACCTTC.

This chain joins TRBV28 and TRBJ2-7, with 10 bases identical to TRBD2. The J segment lost 7 bases and the V segment lost 5 bases, leaving 11 bases of the junction unmatched. The CDR3 is 15 residues long. CDR1 and CDR2 (germline): MDHEN, SYDVKM. The CDR3 nucleotides are TGTGCCAGCAGTCTCCCCCCTAGCGGGAGAGGTGAGCAGTACTTC. Its translation: CASSLPPSGRGEQYF. The whole variable domain, remainder taken from reference TRBV28 and TRBJ2-7, is DVKVTQSSRYLVKRTGEKVFLECVQDMDHENMFWYRQDPGLGLRLIYFSYDVKMKEKGDIPEGYSVSREKKERFSLILESASTNQTSMYLCASSLPPSGRGEQYFGPGTRLTVT.

This clone has more than one count but fewer than ten. The CDR3 DNA follows: TGTGCCAGCGGAGCACGCATAAGGCCCCAGCATTTT. The encoded protein is CASGARIRPQHF. The rearrangement links TRBV28 to TRBJ1-5; D unresolved. Germline V CDR1 and CDR2: MDHEN, SYDVKM. The V gene lost 8 bases and the J gene lost 9 bases, with 14 bases spanning the gap. There are 12 residues in the CDR3.

This chain connects TRBV27 to TRBJ2-7, with D possibly being TRBD1 (6 bases). CDR1 is MNHEY, CDR2 SMNVEV, per germline (reference sequence). The CDR3 has 16 amino acids. Trimming removed 8 bases from V and 3 bases from J, with 23 bases in between. The CDR3 spells CASGLMGALTLYEQYF. DNA of the CDR3: TGTGCCAGCGGATTAATGGGGGCCCTAACCCTCTACGAGCAGTACTTC.

The J gene is TRBJ2-1, the V gene TRBV5-1; D possibly corresponds to TRBD1 (5 bases). Germline assignment: CDR1 SGHRS and CDR2 YFSETQ. CDR3 length: 15 residues. The ends were cut back, 0 bases at V and 1 base at J, with 8 bases in the middle. CDR3 loop: CASSLEGNSYNEQFF. The CDR3, as DNA: TGCGCCAGCAGCTTGGAGGGGAATTCCTACAATGAGCAGTTCTTC.

The rearrangement links TRBV7-3 to TRBJ1-1; 7 bases match TRBD1. Germline CDR1 is SGHTA and CDR2 is FQGTGA. The V gene end was trimmed by 8 bases and the J gene end by 5 bases; junction bases not matched to a gene: 20. This CDR3 is 17 amino acids long. The CDR3 sequence: CASVSSRQGFLRTEAFF. CDR3 coding DNA: TGTGCCAGCGTAAGCTCGAGACAGGGTTTTCTACGGACTGAAGCTTTCTTT.